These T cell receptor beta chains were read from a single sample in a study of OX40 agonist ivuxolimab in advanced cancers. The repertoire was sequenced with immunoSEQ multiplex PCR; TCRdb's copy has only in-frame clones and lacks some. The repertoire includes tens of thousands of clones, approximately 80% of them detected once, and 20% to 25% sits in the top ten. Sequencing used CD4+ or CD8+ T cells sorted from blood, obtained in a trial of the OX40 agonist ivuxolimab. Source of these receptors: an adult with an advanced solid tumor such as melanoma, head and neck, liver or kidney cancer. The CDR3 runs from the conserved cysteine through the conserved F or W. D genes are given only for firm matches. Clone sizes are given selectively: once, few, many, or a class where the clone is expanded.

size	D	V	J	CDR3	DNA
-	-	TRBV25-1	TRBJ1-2	CASREDGPNYGYTF	TGTGCCAGCAGGGAGGACGGACCGAACTATGGCTACACCTTC
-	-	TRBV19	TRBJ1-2	CASSMGQALNYGYTF	TGTGCCAGTAGTATGGGCCAGGCGCTGAACTATGGCTACACCTTC
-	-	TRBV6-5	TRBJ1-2	CASRWADGYTF	TGTGCCAGCAGGTGGGCTGATGGCTACACCTTC
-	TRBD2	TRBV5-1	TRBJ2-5	CASSSGLAGGQEETQYF	TGCGCCAGCAGCTCCGGACTAGCGGGGGGGCAAGAAGAGACCCAGTACTTC
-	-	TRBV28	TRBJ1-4	CASGVVGGGEKLFF	TGTGCCAGCGGCGTCGTGGGGGGGGGTGAAAAACTGTTTTTT
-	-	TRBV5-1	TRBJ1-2	CASSLHSEGRFNYGYTF	TGCGCCAGCAGCTTACATTCGGAGGGACGGTTCAACTATGGCTACACCTTC
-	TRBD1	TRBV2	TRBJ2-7	CASYGQGYYEQYF	TGTGCCAGCTACGGACAGGGCTACTACGAGCAGTACTTC
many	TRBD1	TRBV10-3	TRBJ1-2	CATGEQGNYGYTF	TGTGCCACAGGGGAACAGGGGAACTATGGCTACACCTTC
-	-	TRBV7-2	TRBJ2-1	CASLGDEQFF	TGTGCCAGCTTGGGGGATGAGCAGTTCTTC
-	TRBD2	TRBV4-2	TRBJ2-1	CASSRGGDYNEQFF	TGTGCCAGCAGCCGCGGGGGAGATTACAATGAGCAGTTCTTC
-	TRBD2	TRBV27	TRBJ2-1	CASSLGRLAGGPRYEQFF	TGTGCCAGCAGTTTAGGTCGACTAGCGGGGGGGCCGAGGTATGAGCAGTTCTTC
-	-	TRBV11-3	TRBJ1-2	CASSLGRSGSAYGYTF	TGTGCCAGCAGCTTAGGCCGCTCGGGTTCGGCATATGGCTACACCTTC
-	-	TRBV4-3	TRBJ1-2	CASSQSQGLGYGYTF	TGCGCCAGCAGCCAAAGTCAGGGGCTGGGCTATGGCTACACCTTC
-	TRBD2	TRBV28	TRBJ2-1	CATQIGTSGKLFF	TGTGCCACCCAGATCGGGACTAGCGGGAAGCTGTTCTTC
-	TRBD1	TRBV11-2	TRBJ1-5	CASSVPGQGGMSNQPQHF	TGTGCCAGCAGCGTCCCGGGACAGGGGGGGATGAGCAATCAGCCCCAGCATTTT
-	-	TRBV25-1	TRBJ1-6	CASSEGGVGSPLHF	TGTGCCAGCAGTGAAGGGGGGGTTGGTTCACCCCTCCACTTT
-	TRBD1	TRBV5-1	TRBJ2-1	CASSLGTDTYNEQFF	TGCGCCAGCAGCTTAGGGACAGATACCTACAATGAGCAGTTCTTC
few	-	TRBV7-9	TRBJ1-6	CASSPINSSVYNSPLHF	TGTGCCAGCAGTCCCATTAACAGTTCTGTCTATAATTCACCCCTCCACTTT
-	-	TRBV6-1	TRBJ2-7	CASLAGTYEQYF	TGTGCCAGCCTCGCAGGTACCTACGAGCAGTACTTC
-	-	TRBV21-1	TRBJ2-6	CASSPGTGEEFGANVLTF	TGTGCCAGCAGCCCGGGGACAGGGGAAGAGTTTGGGGCCAACGTCCTGACTTTC
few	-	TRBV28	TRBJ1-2	CASSIRELGYGYTF	TGTGCCAGCAGTATCCGGGAATTGGGCTATGGCTACACCTTC
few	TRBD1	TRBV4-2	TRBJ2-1	CASSQDRGLYNEQFF	TGTGCCAGCAGCCAAGACAGGGGGCTTTACAATGAGCAGTTCTTC
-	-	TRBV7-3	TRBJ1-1	CASSLTGGLNTEAFF	TGTGCCAGCAGCCTAACGGGGGGGCTGAACACTGAAGCTTTCTTT
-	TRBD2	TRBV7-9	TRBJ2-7	CASSLAAGVTAYEQYF	TGTGCCAGCAGCTTAGCGGCGGGGGTTACCGCCTACGAGCAGTACTTC
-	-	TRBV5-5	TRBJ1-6	CASSPLGAGNSPLHF	TGTGCCAGCAGCCCTCTCGGGGCGGGGAATTCACCCCTCCACTTT
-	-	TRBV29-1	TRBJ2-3	CSAPSTDTQYF	TGCAGCGCGCCTAGCACAGATACGCAGTATTTT
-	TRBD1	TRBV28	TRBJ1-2	CASSLQGAYGYTF	TGTGCCAGCAGCTTACAGGGGGCGTATGGCTACACCTTC
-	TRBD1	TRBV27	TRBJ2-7	CASSPGQGQDEQYF	TGTGCCAGCAGTCCGGGACAGGGACAGGACGAGCAGTACTTC
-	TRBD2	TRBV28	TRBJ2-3	CASSFNSGGQVDTQYF	TGTGCCAGCAGTTTCAATAGCGGGGGGCAGGTAGATACGCAGTATTTT